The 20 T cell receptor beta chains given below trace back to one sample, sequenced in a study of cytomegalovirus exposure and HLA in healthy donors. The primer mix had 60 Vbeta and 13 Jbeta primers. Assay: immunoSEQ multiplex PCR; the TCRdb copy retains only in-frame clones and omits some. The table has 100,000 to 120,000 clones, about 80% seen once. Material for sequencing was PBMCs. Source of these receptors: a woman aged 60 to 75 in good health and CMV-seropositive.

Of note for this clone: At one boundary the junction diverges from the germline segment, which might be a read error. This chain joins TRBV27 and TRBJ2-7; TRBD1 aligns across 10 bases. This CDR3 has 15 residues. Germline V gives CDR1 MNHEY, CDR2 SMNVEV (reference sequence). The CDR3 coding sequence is TGTGCCAGCAGCCCTCGGACAGGGGGGTATATGACCTCCAACTTC. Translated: CASSPRTGGYMTSNF.

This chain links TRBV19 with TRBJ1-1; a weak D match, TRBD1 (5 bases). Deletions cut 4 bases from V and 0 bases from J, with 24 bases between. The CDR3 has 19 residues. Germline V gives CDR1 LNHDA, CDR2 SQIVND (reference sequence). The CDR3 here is CASSTFFLQGGGMNTEAFF. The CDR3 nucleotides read TGTGCCAGTAGTACCTTTTTCCTCCAGGGTGGTGGGATGAACACTGAAGCTTTCTTT.

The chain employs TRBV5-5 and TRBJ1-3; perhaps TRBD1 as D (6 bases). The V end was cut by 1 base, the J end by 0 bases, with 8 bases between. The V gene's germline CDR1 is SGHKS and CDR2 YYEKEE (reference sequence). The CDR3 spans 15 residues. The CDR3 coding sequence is TGTGCCAGCAGCTTGACCAGGGGCTCTGGAAACACCATATATTTT. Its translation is CASSLTRGSGNTIYF.

CDR3 sequence (DNA): TGTGCCAGCAGTTACACACGGGAGACCCGCACAGATACGCAGTATTTT. Residues: CASSYTRETRTDTQYF. This chain joins TRBV6-5 and TRBJ2-3; tentatively, D is TRBD2 (6 bases). The V gene's germline CDR1 is MNHEY and CDR2 SVGAGI. The V end was cut by 2 bases, the J end by 1 base, with 13 bases between. The CDR3 is 16 residues long.

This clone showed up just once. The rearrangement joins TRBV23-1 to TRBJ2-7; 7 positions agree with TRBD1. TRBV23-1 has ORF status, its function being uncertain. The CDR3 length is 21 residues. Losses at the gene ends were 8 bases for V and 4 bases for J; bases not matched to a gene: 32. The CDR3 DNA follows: TGCGCCAGCTTGCAATCGGGACAGTCTAAGCTAGAACCCATGTGGGCGTACGAGCAGTACTTC. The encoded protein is CASLQSGQSKLEPMWAYEQYF.

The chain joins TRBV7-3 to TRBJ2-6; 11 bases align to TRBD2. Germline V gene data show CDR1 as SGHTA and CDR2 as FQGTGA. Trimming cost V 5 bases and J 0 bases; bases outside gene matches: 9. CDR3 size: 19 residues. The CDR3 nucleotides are TGTGCCAGCAGCCCAACCGGGACTAGCGGATACTCTGGGGCCAACGTCCTGACTTTC. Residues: CASSPTGTSGYSGANVLTF. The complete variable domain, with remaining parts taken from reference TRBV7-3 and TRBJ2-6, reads GAGVSQTPSNKVTEKGKYVELRCDPISGHTALYWYRQSLGQGPEFLIYFQGTGAADDSGLPNDRFFAVRPEGSVSTLKIQRTERGDSAVYLCASSPTGTSGYSGANVLTFGAGSRLTVL.

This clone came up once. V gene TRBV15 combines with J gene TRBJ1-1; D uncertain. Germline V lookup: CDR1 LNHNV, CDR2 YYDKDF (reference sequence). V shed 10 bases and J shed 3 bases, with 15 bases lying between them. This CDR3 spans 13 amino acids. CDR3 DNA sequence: TGTGCCAGCGGGCACGGACGATACACTGAAGCTTTCTTT. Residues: CASGHGRYTEAFF.

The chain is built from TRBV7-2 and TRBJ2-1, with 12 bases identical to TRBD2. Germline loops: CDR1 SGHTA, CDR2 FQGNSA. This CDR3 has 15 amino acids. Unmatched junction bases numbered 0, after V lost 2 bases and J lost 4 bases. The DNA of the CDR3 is TGTGCCAGCAGCTTAACTAGCGGGAGGTACAATGAGCAGTTCTTC. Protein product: CASSLTSGRYNEQFF.

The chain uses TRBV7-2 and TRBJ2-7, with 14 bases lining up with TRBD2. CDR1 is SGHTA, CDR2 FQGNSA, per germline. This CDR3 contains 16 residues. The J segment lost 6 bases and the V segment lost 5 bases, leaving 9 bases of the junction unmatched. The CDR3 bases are TGTGCCAGCAGCCCCCCGGCGGGACTAGCGGGAGTCGAGCAGTACTTC. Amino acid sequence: CASSPPAGLAGVEQYF.

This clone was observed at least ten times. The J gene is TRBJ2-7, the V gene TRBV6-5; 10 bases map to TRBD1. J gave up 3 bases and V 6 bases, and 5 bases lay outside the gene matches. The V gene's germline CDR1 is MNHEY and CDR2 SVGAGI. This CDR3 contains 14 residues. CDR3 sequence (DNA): TGTGCCAGCAGCCCGACAGGGGGCTTCTACGAGCAGTACTTC. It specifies CASSPTGGFYEQYF.

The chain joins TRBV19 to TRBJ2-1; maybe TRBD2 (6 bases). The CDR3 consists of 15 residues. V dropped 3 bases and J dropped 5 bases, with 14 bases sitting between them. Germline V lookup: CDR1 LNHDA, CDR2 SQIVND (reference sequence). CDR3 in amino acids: CASSMVGGPNNEQFF. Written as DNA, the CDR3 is TGTGCCAGTAGTATGGTGGGAGGCCCGAACAATGAGCAGTTCTTC. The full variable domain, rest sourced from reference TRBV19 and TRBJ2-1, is DGGITQSPKYLFRKEGQNVTLSCEQNLNHDAMYWYRQDPGQGLRLIYYSQIVNDFQKGDIAEGYSVSREKKESFPLTVTSAQKNPTAFYLCASSMVGGPNNEQFFGPGTRLTVL.

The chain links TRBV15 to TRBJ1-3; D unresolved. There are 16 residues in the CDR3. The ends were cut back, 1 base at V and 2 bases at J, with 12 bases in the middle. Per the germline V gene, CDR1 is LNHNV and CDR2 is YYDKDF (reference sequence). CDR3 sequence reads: CATSRVAVGTGNTIYF. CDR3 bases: TGTGCCACCAGCAGAGTAGCCGTTGGAACTGGAAACACCATATATTTT.

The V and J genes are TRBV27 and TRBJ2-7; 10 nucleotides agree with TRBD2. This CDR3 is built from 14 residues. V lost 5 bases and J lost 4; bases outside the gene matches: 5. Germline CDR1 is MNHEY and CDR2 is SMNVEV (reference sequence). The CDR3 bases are TGTGCCAGCAGTATACGTAGCGGGGGGTACGAGCAGTACTTC. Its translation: CASSIRSGGYEQYF.

The CDR3 here is CASSSSTRHNEQFF. The CDR3 bases are TGTGCCAGCAGCTCGTCGACTAGACACAATGAGCAGTTCTTC. The chain has TRBV11-3 and TRBJ2-1; the D gene is possibly TRBD2 (6 bases). Deletions cut 4 bases from V and 5 bases from J, with 12 bases between. The germline gives CDR1 SGHNT, CDR2 YENEEA. The CDR3 loop spans 14 amino acids.

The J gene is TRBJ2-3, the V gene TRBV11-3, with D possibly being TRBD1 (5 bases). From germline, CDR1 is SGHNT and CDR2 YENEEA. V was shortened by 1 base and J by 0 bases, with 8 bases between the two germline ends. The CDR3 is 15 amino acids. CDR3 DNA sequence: TGTGCCAGCAGCTTAGGACAGACTAGCACAGATACGCAGTATTTT. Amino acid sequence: CASSLGQTSTDTQYF.

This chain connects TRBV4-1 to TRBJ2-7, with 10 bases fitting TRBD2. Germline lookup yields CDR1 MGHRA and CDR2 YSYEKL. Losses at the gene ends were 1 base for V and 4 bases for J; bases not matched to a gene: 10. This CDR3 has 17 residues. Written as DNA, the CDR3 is TGCGCCAGCAGCCAAGGATTAGCGGGAGGAAGAGGGTACGAGCAGTACTTC. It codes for CASSQGLAGGRGYEQYF.

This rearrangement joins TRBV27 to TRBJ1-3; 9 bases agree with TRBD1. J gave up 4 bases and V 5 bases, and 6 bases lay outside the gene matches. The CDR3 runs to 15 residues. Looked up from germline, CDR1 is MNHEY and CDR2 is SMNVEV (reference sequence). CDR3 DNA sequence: TGTGCCAGCAGTGCCAACAGGGGGCCGGGAAACACCATATATTTT. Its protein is CASSANRGPGNTIYF.

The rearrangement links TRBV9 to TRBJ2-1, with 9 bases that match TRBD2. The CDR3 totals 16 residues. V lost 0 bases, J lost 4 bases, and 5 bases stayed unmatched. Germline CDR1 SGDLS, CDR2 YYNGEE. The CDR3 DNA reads TGTGCCAGCAGCGTAGGGGGACTAGCACCTTACAATGAGCAGTTCTTC. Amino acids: CASSVGGLAPYNEQFF.

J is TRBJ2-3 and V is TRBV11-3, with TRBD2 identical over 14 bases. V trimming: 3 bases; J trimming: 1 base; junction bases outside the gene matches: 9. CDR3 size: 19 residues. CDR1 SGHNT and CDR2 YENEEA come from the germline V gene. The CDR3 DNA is TGTGCCAGCAGCTTCGGACTAGCGGGAGGAGACGTCGGCACAGATACGCAGTATTTT. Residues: CASSFGLAGGDVGTDTQYF.

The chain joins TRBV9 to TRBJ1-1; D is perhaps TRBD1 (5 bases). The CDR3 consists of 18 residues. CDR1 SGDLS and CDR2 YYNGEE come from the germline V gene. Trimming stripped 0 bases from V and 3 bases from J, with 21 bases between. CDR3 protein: CASSVEPVQGGWDTEAFF. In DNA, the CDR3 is TGTGCCAGCAGCGTAGAACCGGTTCAGGGAGGTTGGGACACTGAAGCTTTCTTT.